This entry concerns a single T cell receptor beta chain. Its antigen is currently unknown. cDNA libraries for TCR alpha and TCR beta, carrying sample barcodes and UMIs, came from 5'RACE with constant-segment primers. Each CDR3 protein is one row after TCRdb ran MiXCR on the 5' RACE reads. The profile shows approximately 490,000 distinct CDR3 sequences, roughly 20% of them singletons. This sample was included in a study of T-cell memory formation after mild COVID-19. The overall study: Clusters were largely donor specific. Whole-study findings and limits: Clones which contracted sat mainly in CM and EM if CD4+, and in EMRA if CD8+. That cross-reactive memory joined was suggested by some responding clones appearing in pre-infection memory.

The V end lost 4 bases, the J end lost 0 bases, and 13 bases lay between the germline ends. This CDR3 has 16 amino acids. Germline V gene lookup returns CDR1 SGHDT and CDR2 YYEEEE. Sequencing used PBMCs or a T cell subset sorted from them (not recorded which). This clonotype was obtained from an adult woman who had mild COVID-19 (a few samples of this study predate the infection). Cell type and time point are not known. V is TRBV5-6 and J is TRBJ1-4; no definite D call. The CDR3 protein is CASSPSPAATNEKLFF. CDR3 DNA sequence: TGTGCCAGCAGCCCCTCGCCCGCTGCAACTAATGAAAAACTGTTTTTT.